The rows below give T cell receptor beta chains drawn from one sample of a study of cytomegalovirus exposure and HLA in healthy donors. The protocol was immunoSEQ multiplex PCR, while the TCRdb copy is restricted to in-frame clones and leaves out a portion. The sample comprises 180,000 or so clones, 75% to 85% of which are singletons, and 3.7% rests with the top ten. Sequencing used PBMCs. Receptor source: a woman in her fifties or sixties in good health and CMV-seropositive. Both conserved end residues are part of each CDR3. D genes are given only for firm matches. Size values are once, few and many counts, or a class for expanded clones, and some rows have none.

d_gene: NA; abundance: once; v_gene: TRBV18; j_gene: TRBJ2-3; CDR3nt: TGTGCCAGCTCTGCGGACAGAAGCACAGATACGCAGTATTTT; CDR3aa: CASSADRSTDTQYF
d_gene: TRBD1; abundance: NA; v_gene: TRBV7-3; j_gene: TRBJ2-7; CDR3nt: TGTGCCAGCAGCCCCCGGACAGGGGGTAAGCAGTACTTC; CDR3aa: CASSPRTGGKQYF
d_gene: TRBD1; abundance: NA; v_gene: TRBV4-2; j_gene: TRBJ1-1; CDR3nt: TGTGCCAGCAGCCCGGCCGGGACAGGAAACACTGAAGCTTTCTTT; CDR3aa: CASSPAGTGNTEAFF
d_gene: NA; abundance: NA; v_gene: TRBV5-1; j_gene: TRBJ2-5; CDR3nt: TGCGCCAGCAGCTTGGATAGGGGCGAGGAGACCCAGTACTTC; CDR3aa: CASSLDRGEETQYF
d_gene: TRBD1; abundance: NA; v_gene: TRBV14; j_gene: TRBJ2-7; CDR3nt: TGTGCCAGCAGCCACGGACAGGGAGGTCGGGGGCAGTACTTC; CDR3aa: CASSHGQGGRGQYF
d_gene: NA; abundance: NA; v_gene: TRBV7-8; j_gene: TRBJ2-2; CDR3nt: TGTGCCAGCAGCTTAAGGGGGGGAGGTACCGGGGAGCTGTTTTTT; CDR3aa: CASSLRGGGTGELFF
d_gene: NA; abundance: NA; v_gene: TRBV2; j_gene: TRBJ2-6; CDR3nt: TGTGCCAGCAGCGTTAGTGCCTCTGGGGCCAACGTCCTGACTTTC; CDR3aa: CASSVSASGANVLTF
d_gene: NA; abundance: NA; v_gene: TRBV7-9; j_gene: TRBJ1-5; CDR3nt: TGTGCCAGCAGCTTAGTTTCTGAGAATCAGCCCCAGCATTTT; CDR3aa: CASSLVSENQPQHF
d_gene: TRBD1; abundance: NA; v_gene: TRBV6-6; j_gene: TRBJ1-2; CDR3nt: TGTGCCAGCCACCGGTTGGGACAGGAATTATATGGCTACACCTTC; CDR3aa: CASHRLGQELYGYTF
d_gene: NA; abundance: NA; v_gene: TRBV6-5; j_gene: TRBJ2-7; CDR3nt: TGTGCCAGCAGTCCCCGGAGGCAGTCATACGAGCAGTACTTC; CDR3aa: CASSPRRQSYEQYF
d_gene: TRBD1; abundance: NA; v_gene: TRBV5-4; j_gene: TRBJ2-1; CDR3nt: TGTGCCAGCAGCCTGGGACAGGGAGGTTGGAATGAGCAGTTCTTC; CDR3aa: CASSLGQGGWNEQFF
d_gene: TRBD1; abundance: NA; v_gene: TRBV6-6; j_gene: TRBJ2-1; CDR3nt: TGTGCCAGCAGCCCACGAGGGACAGTAACCCGCAATGAGCAGTTCTTC; CDR3aa: CASSPRGTVTRNEQFF
d_gene: NA; abundance: NA; v_gene: TRBV7-6; j_gene: TRBJ2-3; CDR3nt: TGTGCCAGCAGCTTAGCGTGGGGCAGCACAGATACGCAGTATTTT; CDR3aa: CASSLAWGSTDTQYF
d_gene: NA; abundance: NA; v_gene: TRBV15; j_gene: TRBJ2-5; CDR3nt: TGTGCCACCAGCACCGGGGATCAAGAGACCCAGTACTTC; CDR3aa: CATSTGDQETQYF
d_gene: TRBD1; abundance: NA; v_gene: TRBV2; j_gene: TRBJ1-1; CDR3nt: TGTGCCAGCAGTCTAAATGGGGGACAGGGGAACACTGAAGCTTTCTTT; CDR3aa: CASSLNGGQGNTEAFF
d_gene: TRBD1; abundance: NA; v_gene: TRBV2; j_gene: TRBJ1-1; CDR3nt: TGTGCCAGCAGTAACAGGGACAGGACCCCCTTCCTGAACACTGAAGCTTTCTTT; CDR3aa: CASSNRDRTPFLNTEAFF
d_gene: TRBD1; abundance: NA; v_gene: TRBV29-1; j_gene: TRBJ1-6; CDR3nt: TGCAGCGTAGCCGGGACAGGGGATTCACCCCTCCACTTT; CDR3aa: CSVAGTGDSPLHF
d_gene: NA; abundance: NA; v_gene: TRBV9; j_gene: TRBJ2-3; CDR3nt: TGTGCCAGCAGCAATAGCTTACCCACAGATACGCAGTATTTT; CDR3aa: CASSNSLPTDTQYF
d_gene: NA; abundance: NA; v_gene: TRBV28; j_gene: TRBJ2-1; CDR3nt: TGTGCCAGCAGTTTGTTGGGGGCCGCTAATGAGCAGTTCTTC; CDR3aa: CASSLLGAANEQFF
d_gene: NA; abundance: NA; v_gene: TRBV28; j_gene: TRBJ1-1; CDR3nt: TGTGCCAGCAAACCTTGGACAGAGCGGAACACTGAAGCTTTCTTT; CDR3aa: CASKPWTERNTEAFF
d_gene: NA; abundance: NA; v_gene: TRBV27; j_gene: TRBJ2-5; CDR3nt: TGTGCCAGCAGTCACGGGACACGGACCCAAGAGACCCAGTACTTC; CDR3aa: CASSHGTRTQETQYF
d_gene: TRBD2; abundance: NA; v_gene: TRBV5-1; j_gene: TRBJ2-2; CDR3nt: TGCGCCAGCAGCCGTCGACAACTAGCGGGAGTGGGCGGGGAGCTGTTTTTT; CDR3aa: CASSRRQLAGVGGELFF
d_gene: TRBD1; abundance: NA; v_gene: TRBV7-3; j_gene: TRBJ1-1; CDR3nt: TGTGCCAGCAGCTCCGGACAGGGTCTTGAAGCTTTCTTT; CDR3aa: CASSSGQGLEAFF
d_gene: TRBD2; abundance: once; v_gene: TRBV27; j_gene: TRBJ2-3; CDR3nt: TGTGCAGAAGCGGGGGGGGATACGCAGTATTTT; CDR3aa: CAEAGGDTQYF
d_gene: TRBD1; abundance: NA; v_gene: TRBV5-4; j_gene: TRBJ1-1; CDR3nt: TGTGCCAGCGGGGGACAGGGGGAAATGAACACTGAAGCTTTCTTT; CDR3aa: CASGGQGEMNTEAFF
d_gene: TRBD2; abundance: NA; v_gene: TRBV27; j_gene: TRBJ2-2; CDR3nt: TGTGCCAGCAGTTTAGTAGCGGGAGGGACGGGCGGGGAGCTGTTTTTT; CDR3aa: CASSLVAGGTGGELFF
d_gene: TRBD2; abundance: NA; v_gene: TRBV4-2; j_gene: TRBJ2-3; CDR3nt: TGTGCCAGCAGCCAAGTACCCAGCGGGGGAATCTCTAGCACAGATACGCAGTATTTT; CDR3aa: CASSQVPSGGISSTDTQYF
d_gene: NA; abundance: NA; v_gene: TRBV7-2; j_gene: TRBJ2-1; CDR3nt: TGTGCCAGCAGCTTAGGGACTCCCGGCAAGGGGCAGTTCTTC; CDR3aa: CASSLGTPGKGQFF